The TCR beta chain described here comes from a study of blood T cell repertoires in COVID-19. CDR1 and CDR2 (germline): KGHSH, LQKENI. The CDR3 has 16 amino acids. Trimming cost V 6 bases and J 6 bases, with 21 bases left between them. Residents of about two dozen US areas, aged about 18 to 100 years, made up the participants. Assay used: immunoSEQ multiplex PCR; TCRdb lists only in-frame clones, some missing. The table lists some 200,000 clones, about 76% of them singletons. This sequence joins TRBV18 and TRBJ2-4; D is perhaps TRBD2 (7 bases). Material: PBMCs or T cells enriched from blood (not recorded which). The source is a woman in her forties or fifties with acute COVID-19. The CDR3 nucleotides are TGTGCCAGCTCGAATGGCGGCGGGGGCACCCCAAACATTCAGTACTTC. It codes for CASSNGGGGTPNIQYF.